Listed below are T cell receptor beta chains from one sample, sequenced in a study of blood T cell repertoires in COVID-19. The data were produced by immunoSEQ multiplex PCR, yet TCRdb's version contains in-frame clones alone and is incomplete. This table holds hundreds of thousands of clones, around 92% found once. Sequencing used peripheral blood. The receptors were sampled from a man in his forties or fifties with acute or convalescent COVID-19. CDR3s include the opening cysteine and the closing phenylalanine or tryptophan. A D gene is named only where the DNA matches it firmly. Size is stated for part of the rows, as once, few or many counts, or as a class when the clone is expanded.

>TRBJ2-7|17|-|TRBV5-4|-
TGTGCCAGCAGCTTGGACGCTGGACACAGGAGCTCCTACGAGCAGTACTTC
CASSLDAGHRSSYEQYF
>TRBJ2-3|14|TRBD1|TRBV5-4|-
TGTGCCAGCAGCTCCGGACAGGGGGCAGATACGCAGTATTTT
CASSSGQGADTQYF
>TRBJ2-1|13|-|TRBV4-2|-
TGTGCCAGCAGCCAAGAACCGGGAAGGGAGCAGTTCTTC
CASSQEPGREQFF
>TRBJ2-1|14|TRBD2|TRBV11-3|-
TGTGCCAGCACCACCGGGGGGGGAGACAATGAGCAGTTCTTC
CASTTGGGDNEQFF
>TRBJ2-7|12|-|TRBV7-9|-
TGTGCCAGCAGCTCTGTATCCTACGAGCAGTACTTC
CASSSVSYEQYF
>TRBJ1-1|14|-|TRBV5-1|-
TGCGCCAGCAGCGTAGATGGGAGGGGCACTGAAGCTTTCTTT
CASSVDGRGTEAFF
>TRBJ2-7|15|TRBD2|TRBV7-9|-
TGTGCCAGCAGCAAGAGACTAGCGGGAGTCTACGAGCAGTACTTC
CASSKRLAGVYEQYF
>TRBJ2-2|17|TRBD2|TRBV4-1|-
TGCGCCAGCAGCCAGAGCGGGAGGGCACCGAACACCGGGGAGCTGTTTTTT
CASSQSGRAPNTGELFF
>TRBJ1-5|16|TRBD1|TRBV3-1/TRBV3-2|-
TGTGCCAGCAGCCTACTCGGGACAGGGGGCAATCAGCCCCAGCATTTT
CASSLLGTGGNQPQHF
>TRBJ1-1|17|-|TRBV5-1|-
TGCGCCAGCAGACCCACCCAACATCAGGGGACCCACACTGAAGCTTTCTTT
CASRPTQHQGTHTEAFF
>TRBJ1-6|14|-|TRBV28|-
TGTGCCAGCAGTTTATTTCAGGGCAGTTCACCCCTCCACTTT
CASSLFQGSSPLHF
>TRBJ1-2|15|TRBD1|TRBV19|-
TGTGCCAGTACCGACGGACAGGGCGCTAAGGAGAGCTACACCTTC
CASTDGQGAKESYTF
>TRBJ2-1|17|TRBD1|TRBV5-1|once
TGCGCCAGCAGCTTGAAGGGGGCAGGGTTGGATGGGACGGAGCAGTTCTTC
CASSLKGAGLDGTEQFF
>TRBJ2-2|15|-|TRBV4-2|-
TGTGCCAGCAGCCCACCAGACAGAGACACCGGGGAGCTGTTTTTT
CASSPPDRDTGELFF
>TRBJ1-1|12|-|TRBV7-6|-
TGTGCCAGCTCCAGGGTGAACACTGAAGCTTTCTTT
CASSRVNTEAFF
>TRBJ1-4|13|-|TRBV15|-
TGTGCCACCAGCAGAGCCATTAATGAAAAACTGTTTTTT
CATSRAINEKLFF
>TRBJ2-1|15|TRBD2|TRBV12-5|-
TGTGCTAGTGGAGGACTAGCGGGACGTTACAATGAGCAGTTCTTC
CASGGLAGRYNEQFF
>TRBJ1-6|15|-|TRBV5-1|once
TGCGCCAGCAGCTTAACTCCTACAGGGTCCGTTCCCCTCCACTTT
CASSLTPTGSVPLHF
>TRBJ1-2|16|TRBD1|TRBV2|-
TGTGCCAGCGATACGGGACAGGGGAGATCGCCCTATGGCTACACCTTC
CASDTGQGRSPYGYTF
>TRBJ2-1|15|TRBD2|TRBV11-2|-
TGTGCCAGCAGCCCTACCCAGCGGGAGTACAATGAGCAGTTCTTC
CASSPTQREYNEQFF
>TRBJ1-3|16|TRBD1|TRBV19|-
TGTGCCAGTAGTATAAACAGGGGCCTCTCTGGAAACACCATATATTTT
CASSINRGLSGNTIYF
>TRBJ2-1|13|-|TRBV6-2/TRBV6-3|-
TGTGCCAGCAGTATAGTCTGGTACAATGAGCAGTTCTTC
CASSIVWYNEQFF
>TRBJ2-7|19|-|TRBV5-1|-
TGCGCCAGCAGCTTGTTATCGAGGGGGAGGGGGAGACTAGGCTACGAGCAGTACTTC
CASSLLSRGRGRLGYEQYF
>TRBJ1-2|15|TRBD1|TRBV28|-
TGTGCCAGCAGTTTCGCGGTCACAGGGGGCTTTGGCTACACCTTC
CASSFAVTGGFGYTF
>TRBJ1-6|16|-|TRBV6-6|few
TGTGCCAGCAGTTACTCGAGCGGGGGTAGAAATTCACCCCTCCACTTT
CASSYSSGGRNSPLHF
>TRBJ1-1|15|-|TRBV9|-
TGTGCCAGCAGCGTAGTACCAGGGCATGACACTGAAGCTTTCTTT
CASSVVPGHDTEAFF
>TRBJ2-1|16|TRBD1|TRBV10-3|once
TGTGCCATCAGTGAGTCGGGACAGGGGGCGCGAAATGAGCAGTTCTTC
CAISESGQGARNEQFF
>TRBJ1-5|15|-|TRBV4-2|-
TGTGCCAGCAGCCCCCCGGGTCTAGGCAATCAGCCCCAGCATTTT
CASSPPGLGNQPQHF
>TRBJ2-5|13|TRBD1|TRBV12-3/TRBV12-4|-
TGTGCCAGCAGTTTACAGGGGGCAGAGACCCAGTACTTC
CASSLQGAETQYF
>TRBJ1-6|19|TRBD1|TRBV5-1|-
TGCGCCAGCAGCTTGGACCCCCCAGGGGGCTTGGGTATTAATTCACCCCTCCACTTT
CASSLDPPGGLGINSPLHF
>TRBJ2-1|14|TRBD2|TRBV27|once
TGTGCCAGCACCTCCTCGGGGGGGATCAATGAGCAGTTCTTC
CASTSSGGINEQFF
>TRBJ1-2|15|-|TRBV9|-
TGTGCCAGCAGCGTTTTAACGACGCAGGGCTATGGCTACACCTTC
CASSVLTTQGYGYTF
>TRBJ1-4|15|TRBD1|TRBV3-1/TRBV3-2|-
TGTGCCAGCAGCCAAGGGGACAGGGGGGGTGAAAAACTGTTTTTT
CASSQGDRGGEKLFF
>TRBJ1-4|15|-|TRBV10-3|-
TGTGCCATCAGTACGCAGGGTTTTCGAGGTGAAAAACTGTTTTTT
CAISTQGFRGEKLFF
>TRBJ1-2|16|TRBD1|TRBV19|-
TGTGCCAGTAGCAGGGGACAGGGGGCCCACAACTATGGCTACACCTTC
CASSRGQGAHNYGYTF
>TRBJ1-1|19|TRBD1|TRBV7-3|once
TGTGCCAGCAGCTTAACGTTTGACAGGGGGCGATGGGGCTACACTGAAGCTTTCTTT
CASSLTFDRGRWGYTEAFF
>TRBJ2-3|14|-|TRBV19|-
TGTGCCAGTAGTATTGGCGGGCGCACAGATACGCAGTATTTT
CASSIGGRTDTQYF
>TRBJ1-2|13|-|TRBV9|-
TGTGCCAGCAGCGTAGATAGAGGGTCTGGCTACACCTTC
CASSVDRGSGYTF
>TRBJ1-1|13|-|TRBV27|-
TGTGCCAGCAGTGTCCAGGTGAACACTGAAGCTTTCTTT
CASSVQVNTEAFF
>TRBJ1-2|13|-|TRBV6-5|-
TGTGCCAGCAGTTCGGGGGTTGTCTATGGCTACACCTTC
CASSSGVVYGYTF
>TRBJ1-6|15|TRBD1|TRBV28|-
TGTGCCAGCAGAACCGGGACAGGGTATAATTCACCCCTCCACTTT
CASRTGTGYNSPLHF
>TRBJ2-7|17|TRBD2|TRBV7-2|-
TGTGCCAGCAGCTTAAGATTCGGGAGGCAGGGTGGCTACGAGCAGTACTTC
CASSLRFGRQGGYEQYF
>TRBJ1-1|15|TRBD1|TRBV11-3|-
TGTGCCAGCAGCTTAGATGGGACAGGGAGCACTGAAGCTTTCTTT
CASSLDGTGSTEAFF
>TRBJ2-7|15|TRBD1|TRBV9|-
TGTGCCAGCAGCTTACGACAGGGACAGGCCTACGAGCAGTACTTC
CASSLRQGQAYEQYF
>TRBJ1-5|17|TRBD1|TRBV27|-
TGTGCCAGCAGTATAGTCTGGACAGGGGGGCTAGATCAGCCCCAGCATTTT
CASSIVWTGGLDQPQHF